The TCR beta chain described here comes from a study of cytomegalovirus exposure and HLA in healthy donors. The ends were cut back, 4 bases at V and 1 base at J, with 8 bases in the middle. CDR1 is SGHRS, CDR2 YFSETQ, per germline. The CDR3 spans 14 residues. 60 Vbeta and 13 Jbeta primers were used in PCR. The assay was immunoSEQ multiplex PCR, and TCRdb's table has in-frame clones only and misses some. This table holds 90,000 to 130,000 clones, roughly 86% found once. As concerns this clone: Its antigen is not identified.

Study-wide points: Productive status was seen about 87% or about 30% of the time for most TCR beta V segments in an earlier analysis. A later analysis by the authors found several of the most significant clusters apparently linked to common viral pathogens. Presence/absence results assume similar sequencing depth per donor, which may not hold.

The sequenced sample was PBMCs. The J gene is TRBJ2-2, the V gene TRBV5-1, with a tentative D call TRBD1 (6 bases). The TCR comes from a man in his forties in good health and CMV-seronegative. This CDR3 reads CASSPTGNTGELFF. DNA for the CDR3: TGCGCCAGCAGCCCGACAGGGAACACCGGGGAGCTGTTTTTT.